One sample yielded the 8 T cell receptor beta chains listed below, sequenced in a study of blood T cells in healthy people across ages (dated by TCRdb to 2013 to 2016). The protocol used for the library was 5' RACE. TCRdb lists the instrument as Illumina HiSeq 2500. A second PCR of about 7 to 12 cycles was performed with a sample-barcoded 5' primer and a J-beta primer mix. The public reads were quality trimmed at Q25 with fastp and then assembled into clones with MiXCR by TCRdb, keeping productive beta chains. Merged by CDR3 protein, the rows form single entries marked with the most common genes and DNA. For this sample there are 1.2 million to 1.5 million distinct CDR3 sequences; approximately 59% appear just once. The leading ten clones occupy 6.7% of the sample. Material for sequencing was blood. The receptors were gathered from a man aged 18 to 30 in good health.

CDR3 residues: CSVVLTGGGLNEQFF. The CDR3 DNA sequence: TGCAGCGTTGTTCTTACAGGGGGCGGTCTGAATGAGCAGTTCTTC. V is TRBV29-1 and J is TRBJ2-1; 9 nucleotides match TRBD1. The V and J ends lost 4 bases and 7 bases, in that order; junction bases with no gene match: 11. Germline assignment: CDR1 SQVTM and CDR2 ANQGSEA. The CDR3 is 15 residues long.

V gene TRBV7-9 combines with J gene TRBJ2-5; D may be TRBD2 (6 bases). Trimming shortened V by 1 base and J by 7 bases, and 13 bases separated the two germline ends. Germline V gene lookup returns CDR1 SEHNR and CDR2 FQNEAQ (reference sequence). This CDR3 is built from 14 residues. This CDR3 reads CASSLGDSEGTQYF. As DNA, the CDR3 is TGTGCCAGCAGCTTAGGGGACTCCGAAGGGACCCAGTACTTC.

To note about this clonotype: Mismatch with germline at one junction end may stem from a read error. V gene TRBV24-1 combines with J gene TRBJ2-3; 8 bases map to TRBD2. The germline CDR1 and CDR2 sequences are KGHDR and SFDVKD. This CDR3 comprises 15 residues. The CDR3 region is CATSESGSGADAQYF. In nucleotides, the CDR3 is TGTGCCACCAGTGAAAGCGGGAGTGGAGCAGATGCGCAGTATTTT.

The rearrangement uses TRBV7-2 and TRBJ1-2; D perhaps matches TRBD1 (6 bases). The CDR3 contains 13 residues. Trimming shortened V by 2 bases and J by 8 bases, and 12 bases separated the two germline ends. The germline V gene encodes CDR1 SGHTA and CDR2 FQGNSA. CDR3 loop: CASSLRGAAGYTF. DNA for the CDR3: TGTGCCAGCAGCTTAAGGGGGGCGGCGGGCTACACCTTC. Combining the CDR3 with reference TRBV7-2 and TRBJ1-2 gives the whole variable domain GAGVSQSPSNKVTEKGKDVELRCDPISGHTALYWYRQSLGQGLEFLIYFQGNSAPDKSGLPSDRFSAERTGGSVSTLTIQRTQQEDSAVYLCASSLRGAAGYTFGSGTRLTVV.

A few counts support this clonotype. V gene TRBV4-2 combines with J gene TRBJ2-5; TRBD2 aligns across 7 bases. The J call is doubtful: the DNA matches TRBJ2-7 better. The CDR3 runs to 18 residues. Germline V gene lookup returns CDR1 LGHNA and CDR2 YNFKEQ. CDR3 DNA: TGTGCCAGCAGCCAAGTAAATGCGGGAGTTGGATTAGACTACGAGCAGTACTTC. This codes for CASSQVNAGVGLDYEQYF.

The chain joins TRBV18 to TRBJ2-3, with 8 positions matching TRBD2. J gave up 4 bases and V 6 bases, and 9 bases lay outside the gene matches. From germline, CDR1 is KGHSH and CDR2 LQKENI. The length of the CDR3 is 15 residues. The CDR3, as DNA: TGTGCCAGCTCTTCACGGGGGGGCAGCGCAGATACGCAGTATTTT. It yields the protein CASSSRGGSADTQYF.

The chain uses TRBV29-1 and TRBJ2-5, with D perhaps matching TRBD1 (6 bases). The length of the CDR3 is 13 residues. Germline V gives CDR1 SQVTM, CDR2 ANQGSEA. Trimming shortened V by 0 bases and J by 5 bases, and 10 bases separated the two germline ends. CDR3 region: CSVEEGGWETQYF. As DNA, the CDR3 is TGCAGCGTTGAAGAAGGGGGATGGGAGACCCAGTACTTC.

The chain uses TRBV2 and TRBJ2-2; TRBD1 agrees at 8 bases. CDR1 is SNHLY, CDR2 FYNNEI, per germline. The CDR3 loop spans 15 amino acids. The ends lost 4 bases at V and 3 bases at J; junction bases unmatched: 4. CDR3 residues: CASSVQGADTGELFF. The CDR3 DNA is TGTGCCAGCAGTGTCCAGGGGGCCGACACCGGGGAGCTGTTTTTT.